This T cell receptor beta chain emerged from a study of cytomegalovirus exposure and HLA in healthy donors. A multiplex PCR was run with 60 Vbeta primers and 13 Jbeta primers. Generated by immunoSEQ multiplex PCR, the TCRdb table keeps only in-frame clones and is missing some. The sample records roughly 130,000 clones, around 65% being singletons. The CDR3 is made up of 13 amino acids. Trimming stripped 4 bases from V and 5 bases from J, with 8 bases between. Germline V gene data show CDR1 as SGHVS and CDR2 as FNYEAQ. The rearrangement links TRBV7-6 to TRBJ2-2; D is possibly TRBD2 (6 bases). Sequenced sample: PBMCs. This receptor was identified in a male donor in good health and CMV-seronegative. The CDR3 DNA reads TGTGCCAGCAGCTCGGGACTTACCGGGGAGCTGTTTTTT. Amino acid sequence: CASSSGLTGELFF.